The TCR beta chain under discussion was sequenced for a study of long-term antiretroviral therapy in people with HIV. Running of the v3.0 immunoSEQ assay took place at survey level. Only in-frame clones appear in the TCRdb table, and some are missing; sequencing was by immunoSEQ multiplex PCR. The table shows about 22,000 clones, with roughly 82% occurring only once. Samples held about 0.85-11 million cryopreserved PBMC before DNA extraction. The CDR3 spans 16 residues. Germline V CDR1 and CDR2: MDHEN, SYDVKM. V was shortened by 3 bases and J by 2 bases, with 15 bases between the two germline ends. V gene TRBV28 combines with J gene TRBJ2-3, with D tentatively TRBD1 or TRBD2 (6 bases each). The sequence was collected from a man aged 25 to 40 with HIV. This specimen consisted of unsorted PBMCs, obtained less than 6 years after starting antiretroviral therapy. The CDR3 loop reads CASSFLSGGPTDTQYF. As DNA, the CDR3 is TGTGCCAGCAGTTTTCTGTCCGGGGGCCCCACAGATACGCAGTATTTT.